The rows below give T cell receptor beta chains drawn from one sample of a study of identical twins. TCRdb ran MiXCR on the 5' RACE reads and lists one entry per CDR3 protein. The sample comprises hundreds of thousands of distinct CDR3 sequences, about 9.4% of which are singletons, and 0.85% to 1% rests with the top ten. These records were also assigned to another study, of yellow fever vaccine responses in identical twins.

What was sequenced was PBMCs. These receptors were taken from a woman younger than 35 in good health. CDR3s include the opening cysteine and the closing phenylalanine or tryptophan. Each record gives: D gene, CDR3 length, V gene, J gene, clone size, CDR3 protein, CDR3 DNA. D genes are given only for firm matches. Expanded clones are given a class, and other clones once, few, many or no size at all.

>.|17|TRBV5-1|TRBJ1-4|.
CASSTGRRIATNEKLFF
TGCGCCAGCAGCACGGGACGGAGGATTGCAACTAATGAAAAACTGTTTTTT
>TRBD2|14|TRBV15|TRBJ2-3|many
CATSATSGSDTQYF
TGTGCCACCAGCGCGACTAGCGGGTCGGATACGCAGTATTTT
>TRBD1|16|TRBV27|TRBJ2-3|.
CASSLRPGQGIDTQYF
TGTGCCAGCAGTTTACGCCCGGGACAGGGAATAGATACGCAGTATTTT
>.|13|TRBV29-1|TRBJ2-4|many
CSVGPPDKNIQYF
TGCAGCGTTGGCCCACCCGACAAAAACATTCAGTACTTC
>TRBD2|16|TRBV6-2/TRBV6-3|TRBJ2-7|many
CASSYSMGGSYYEQYF
TGTGCCAGCAGTTACTCGATGGGGGGGTCCTACTACGAGCAGTACTTC
>.|12|TRBV20-1|TRBJ2-7|few
CSAREGYYEQYF
TGCAGTGCTAGGGAAGGGTACTACGAGCAGTACTTC
>TRBD2|15|TRBV6-2/TRBV6-3|TRBJ2-7|few
CASASGETGGYEQYF
TGTGCCAGCGCAAGTGGGGAAACGGGGGGCTACGAGCAGTACTTC
>TRBD2|15|TRBV19|TRBJ2-1|.
CASSMRTSGRDEQFF
TGTGCCAGTAGTATGAGGACTAGCGGGAGGGATGAGCAGTTCTTC
>TRBD2|18|TRBV5-1|TRBJ2-3|few
CASSFLSLAGVSTDTQYF
TGCGCCAGCAGCTTCTTATCGCTAGCGGGAGTTAGCACAGATACGCAGTATTTT
>TRBD1|17|TRBV12-3/TRBV12-4|TRBJ2-2|few
CASRPPFGQVNTGELFF
TGTGCCAGCAGGCCACCTTTTGGACAGGTGAACACCGGGGAGCTGTTTTTT
>.|13|TRBV7-2|TRBJ1-5|many
CASSLSTNQPQHF
TGTGCCAGCAGCTTATCCACCAATCAGCCCCAGCATTTT
>.|19|TRBV5-1|TRBJ2-1|many
CASSLFRGLTGTTYNEQFF
TGCGCCAGCAGCTTGTTCCGCGGCCTAACCGGGACCACCTACAATGAGCAGTTCTTC
>.|18|TRBV4-2|TRBJ2-4|.
CASSPEEGAKTDGNIQYF
TGTGCCAGCAGCCCAGAGGAGGGGGCAAAAACGGATGGAAACATTCAGTACTTC
>.|15|TRBV29-1|TRBJ1-1|few
CSVDITGGWNTEAFF
TGCAGCGTTGACATAACGGGGGGTTGGAACACTGAAGCTTTCTTT
>TRBD1|16|TRBV28|TRBJ2-7|few
CASSFPGTAHSYEQYF
TGTGCCAGCAGTTTCCCCGGGACAGCCCACTCCTACGAGCAGTACTTC
>.|15|TRBV7-9|TRBJ1-4|.
CASSLVRATNEKLFF
TGTGCCAGCAGCTTAGTTCGGGCAACTAATGAAAAACTGTTTTTT
>TRBD2|15|TRBV28|TRBJ2-5|few
CASSPLAGLLETQYF
TGTGCCAGCAGCCCATTAGCGGGACTGCTAGAGACCCAGTACTTC
>TRBD1|15|TRBV7-7|TRBJ2-1|few
CASSSGTVNYNEQFF
TGTGCTAGCAGTTCCGGGACAGTGAATTACAATGAGCAGTTCTTC
>TRBD2|17|TRBV7-2|TRBJ2-6|once
CASSYDSGASGANVLTF
TGTGCCAGCAGCTACGATAGCGGGGCCTCTGGGGCCAACGTCCTGACTTTC
>TRBD2|16|TRBV29-1|TRBJ2-7|few
CSVERLAGGYSYEQYF
TGCAGCGTTGAAAGGCTAGCGGGAGGATACTCCTACGAGCAGTACTTC
>TRBD2|15|TRBV7-8|TRBJ2-5|.
CASSQRLSGEETQYF
TGTGCCAGCAGCCAAAGGCTTAGCGGGGAGGAGACCCAGTACTTC
>.|17|TRBV3-1|TRBJ2-1|.
CASSRVQASLSYNEQFF
TGTGCCAGCAGCCGGGTGCAGGCCTCTTTATCCTACAATGAGCAGTTCTTC
>.|11|TRBV21-1|TRBJ2-5|few
CADREKETQYF
TGTGCGGACAGGGAAAAAGAGACCCAGTACTTC
>.|12|TRBV29-1|TRBJ1-1|few
CSVETQTTWAFF
TGCAGCGTTGAGACCCAGACGACCTGGGCTTTCTTT
>.|14|TRBV10-3|TRBJ2-2|many
CATAGQENTGELFF
TGTGCCACGGCTGGGCAGGAGAACACCGGGGAGCTGTTTTTT
>.|10|TRBV6-1|TRBJ2-4|many
CASSDGPTYF
TGTGCCAGCAGTGACGGTCCAACTTACTTC
>.|13|TRBV29-1|TRBJ2-3|many
CSVEPKPTDTQYF
TGCAGCGTTGAGCCTAAACCCACAGATACGCAGTATTTT
>.|14|TRBV10-3|TRBJ2-2|few
CAISSLRNTGELFF
TGTGCCATCAGCAGTCTAAGGAACACCGGGGAGCTGTTTTTT
>.|15|TRBV5-1|TRBJ2-7|.
CASSYLGDGDYEQYF
TGCGCCAGCAGCTACTTAGGGGACGGTGACTACGAGCAGTACTTC
>.|14|TRBV29-1|TRBJ2-1|.
CSAASLLLINEQFF
TGCAGCGCCGCGTCTCTCTTGTTGATCAATGAGCAGTTCTTC
>TRBD2|18|TRBV4-2|TRBJ2-4|many
CASSQGSSGSLAKNIQYF
TGTGCCAGCAGCCAAGGCTCTAGCGGCAGCTTAGCCAAAAACATTCAGTACTTC
>.|16|TRBV7-9|TRBJ2-3|few
CASSLESFSSTDTQYF
TGTGCCAGCAGCTTAGAGAGCTTTTCTAGCACAGATACGCAGTATTTT
>TRBD2|17|TRBV7-8|TRBJ2-1|many
CASSWMGLAETYNEQFF
TGTGCCAGCAGCTGGATGGGACTAGCGGAAACCTACAATGAGCAGTTCTTC
>TRBD1|16|TRBV12-3/TRBV12-4|TRBJ1-1|few
CASSSLGETGAPEAFF
TGTGCCAGCAGTTCATTGGGGGAGACAGGGGCCCCTGAAGCTTTCTTT
>TRBD1|16|TRBV7-8|TRBJ2-7|.
CASSDQTGSSSYEQYF
TGTGCCAGCAGCGACCAGACAGGGTCTAGCTCCTACGAGCAGTACTTC
>TRBD2|14|TRBV25-1|TRBJ2-7|many
CASGSSGKTGEQYF
TGTGCCAGCGGGTCTAGCGGGAAGACGGGGGAGCAGTACTTC
>.|14|TRBV28|TRBJ2-1|.
CASRVSGDGLKQFF
TGTGCCAGCAGGGTGTCTGGAGATGGTCTGAAGCAGTTCTTC
>.|13|TRBV19|TRBJ1-1|.
CASTLFLNSEAFF
TGTGCCAGTACTTTATTCTTGAACTCTGAAGCTTTCTTT
>.|12|TRBV30|TRBJ2-4|.
CAWSRPPGVKYF
TGTGCCTGGAGTCGACCTCCGGGCGTTAAGTACTTC
>.|15|TRBV3-1|TRBJ2-2|many
CASSTLPSGTGELFF
TGTGCCAGCAGTACCCTCCCCTCGGGGACCGGGGAGCTGTTTTTT
>.|13|TRBV9|TRBJ1-1|.
CASSATTGIEAFF
TGTGCCAGCAGTGCTACAACGGGCATTGAAGCTTTCTTT
>.|13|TRBV10-3|TRBJ1-1|.
CAISESEGPEAFF
TGTGCCATCAGTGAGTCAGAGGGGCCGGAAGCTTTCTTT
>.|15|TRBV2|TRBJ2-7|.
CASSEWGGAWHEQYF
TGTGCCAGCAGTGAATGGGGGGGCGCTTGGCACGAGCAGTACTTC
>TRBD1|14|TRBV20-1|TRBJ1-6|.
CSANTGGAGSPLHF
TGCAGTGCAAACACAGGGGGCGCAGGATCACCCCTCCACTTT
>TRBD2|18|TRBV4-3|TRBJ2-1|.
CASSQDPPVGGRFDEQFF
TGCGCCAGCAGCCAAGATCCCCCCGTTGGCGGGAGGTTCGATGAGCAGTTCTTC
>TRBD2|15|TRBV29-1|TRBJ2-3|many
CSVGGASGATDTQYF
TGCAGCGTAGGAGGGGCTAGCGGGGCCACAGATACGCAGTATTTT